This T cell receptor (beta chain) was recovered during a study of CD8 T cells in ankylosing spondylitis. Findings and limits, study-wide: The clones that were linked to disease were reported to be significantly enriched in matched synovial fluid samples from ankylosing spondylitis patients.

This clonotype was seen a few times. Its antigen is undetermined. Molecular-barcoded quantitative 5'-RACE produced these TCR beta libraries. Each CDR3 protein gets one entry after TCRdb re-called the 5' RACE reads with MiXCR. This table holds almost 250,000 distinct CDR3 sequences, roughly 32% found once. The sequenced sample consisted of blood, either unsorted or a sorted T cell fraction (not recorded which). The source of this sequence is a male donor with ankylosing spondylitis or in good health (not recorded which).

The CDR3 DNA reads as TGCGCCAGCAGCCCCTGGCTAGGAATAGTGAATGAGCAGTTCTTC. Its translation: CASSPWLGIVNEQFF. The gene calls are TRBV5-1 and TRBJ2-1; D is uncertain. CDR3 length: 15 residues. Germline V gene lookup returns CDR1 SGHRS and CDR2 YFSETQ. Trimming left V 4 bases short and J 7 bases short, with 18 bases between.